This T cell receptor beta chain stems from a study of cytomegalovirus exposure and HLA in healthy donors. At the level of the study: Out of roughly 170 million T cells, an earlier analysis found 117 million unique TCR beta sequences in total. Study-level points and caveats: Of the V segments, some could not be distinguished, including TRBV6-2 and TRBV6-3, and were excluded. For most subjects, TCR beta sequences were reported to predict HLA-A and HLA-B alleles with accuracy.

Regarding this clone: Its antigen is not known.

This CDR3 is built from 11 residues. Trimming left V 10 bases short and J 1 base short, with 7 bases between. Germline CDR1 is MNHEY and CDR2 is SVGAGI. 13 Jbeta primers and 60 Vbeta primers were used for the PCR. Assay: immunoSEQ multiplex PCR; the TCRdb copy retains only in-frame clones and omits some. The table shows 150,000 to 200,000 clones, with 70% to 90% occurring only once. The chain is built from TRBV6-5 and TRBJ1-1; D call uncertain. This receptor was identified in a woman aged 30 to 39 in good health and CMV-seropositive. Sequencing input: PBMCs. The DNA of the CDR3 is TGTGCCATACGGAGGAACACTGAAGCTTTCTTT. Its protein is CAIRRNTEAFF.